The clone carrying this T cell receptor beta chain has just a few counts. The V end was cut by 7 bases, the J end by 7 bases, with 19 bases between. The CDR3 extends over 14 amino acids. TCRdb re-called the 5' RACE reads with MiXCR, one entry per CDR3 protein. Altogether some 600,000 distinct CDR3 sequences are present, approximately 16% being singletons, with the ten largest covering 15% to 20%. This entry belongs to a study of T cells after yellow fever vaccination. The chain recombines TRBV12-3 or TRBV12-4 with TRBJ1-2; a possible D gene is TRBD1 (6 bases). The receptor was derived from a man younger than 30 who received the YFV17D yellow fever vaccine. The source material was PBMCs, sampled 5 days after the first yellow fever vaccination. CDR3 region: CASTPAGGLGGYTF. CDR3 nucleotide sequence: TGTGCCAGCACCCCGGCGGGGGGGCTTGGTGGCTACACCTTC.